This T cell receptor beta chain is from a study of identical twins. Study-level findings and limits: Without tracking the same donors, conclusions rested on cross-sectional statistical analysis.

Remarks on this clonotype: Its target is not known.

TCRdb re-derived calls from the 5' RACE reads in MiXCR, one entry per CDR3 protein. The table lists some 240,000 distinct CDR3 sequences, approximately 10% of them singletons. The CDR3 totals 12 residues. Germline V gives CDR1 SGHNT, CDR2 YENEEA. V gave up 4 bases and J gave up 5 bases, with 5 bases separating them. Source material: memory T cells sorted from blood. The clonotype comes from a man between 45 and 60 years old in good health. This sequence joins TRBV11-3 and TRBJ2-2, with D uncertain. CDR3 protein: CASSSPTGELFF. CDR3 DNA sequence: TGTGCCAGCAGCTCGCCAACCGGGGAGCTGTTTTTT. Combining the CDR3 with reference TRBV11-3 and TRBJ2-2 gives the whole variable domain EAGVVQSPRYKIIEKKQPVAFWCNPISGHNTLYWYLQNLGQGPELLIRYENEEAVDDSQLPKDRFSAERLKGVDSTLKIQPAELGDSAVYLCASSSPTGELFFGEGSRLTVL.